This TCR beta chain was retrieved from a study of cytomegalovirus exposure and HLA in healthy donors (dated by TCRdb to the late 2010s). For context, the study as a whole: According to an earlier analysis of a few hundred of the donors, 150 million to 200 million T cells yielded roughly 110 million unique TCR beta sequences and around 300 Gb of sequence data. An early release that covered more than 550 HLA-typed donors contained approximately 300 gigabases of sequencing data and about 84 million unique TCR sequences. The genetic ancestry cluster associated with self-reported Caucasian donors included 81% of the roughly 410 genotyped donors. The study aimed to test whether signatures of past pathogen exposure could be identified by cataloging public T cell receptors. Using immunosequencing, the study profiled T cell repertoires from 640 or so subjects and related those repertoires to cytomegalovirus serostatus. A separate validation cohort of over a hundred different subjects was used in addition to the roughly 670-subject first cohort. To predict cytomegalovirus infection status, the study combined high-throughput TCR immunosequencing, statistical association of individual TCRs with disease status, and machine learning. To study patterns of TCR occurrence, a later analysis re-analyzed previously published TCR beta repertoires from hundreds of donors and added high-resolution HLA genotyping. In the later analysis, no new phenotypic data were used to find candidate immune exposures; instead, reliance was placed on TCR beta sequences and their occurrence across donors. In an earlier analysis of around 540 of the donors, high-throughput TCR beta sequencing was used to judge whether each TCR beta V gene segment behaved as functional or pseudogenic. Donor age, sex, ethnicity and CMV serostatus were compiled alongside the repertoire data. Genome-wide SNP genotypes for about three fifths of the roughly 670 donors were used in a later genetic analysis, which treated that subset as a discovery cohort. All discovery cohort repertoires had been generated using a single sequencing platform. Both class I and class II loci were covered by HLA typing, at four-digit resolution. Typing coverage varied by locus: roughly 620-640 donors for A, B, C, DRB1 and DQB1; about 520 for DQA1; approximately 570 for DPA1; roughly 450 for DPB1. Five DR-DQ haplotypes were handled as single units for association and clustering, since linkage in the cohort was strong. On average, around 230,000 unique TCR beta nucleotide sequences were sequenced per donor among fewer than 500 genotyped donors of the cohort, with roughly a sixth of those sequences being non-productive. Overall study outcomes, separate from this receptor: HLA typing was unavailable for some donors at each locus, so association tests used only the typed subset. Most CMV-associated TCR beta chains appeared to be HLA-restricted in a later analysis, and the HLA associations seemed to be driven largely by CMV exposure. Correlated functional status among segregating V segments might reflect linkage disequilibrium, but an unknown experimental factor could not be ruled out. Roughly uniform sequencing depth across donors was assumed in presence/absence analyses, although this assumption may not hold. A further reported finding was that TCR beta sequences accurately predicted the HLA-A and HLA-B alleles for most subjects in the first cohort. In a later analysis, TCR association rates were found to vary across HLA loci, with the most associated TCRs seen for DRB1 alleles and the fewest for HLA-C alleles. Some IMGT-functional V segments, including TRBV6-2 and TRBV6-3, could not be told apart with the 87-base-pair reads, so those segments were excluded. Compared with equally common non-associated chains, HLA-associated TCR beta chains in a later analysis were more clonally expanded and had lower generation probabilities. When HLA alleles, especially DR and DQ, strongly co-occurred, attributing TCR associations to individual alleles was difficult. Compared with the roughly 700-donor mean, donors in an Asian-associated ancestry cluster had fewer N-insertions in productive TCRs, according to a later genetic analysis. A total of roughly 160 TCR beta chains were listed by the study as associated with cytomegalovirus. A later genetic analysis associated a missense DCLRE1C variant with V-gene and J-gene trimming of TCR beta chains, and an independent cohort replicated the association. The cohort was sequenced for TCR beta chains only, and without alpha or paired-chain data the features that could be detected were limited. Most TCR sequences were observed very rarely across donors, whereas some public TCRs were present in many individuals. The only immune exposure information available for the cohort was CMV serostatus. According to the authors, the approach could potentially be generalized to other disease states and immunological phenotypes. In vitro tests confirmed that a few of the cytomegalovirus-associated TCR beta chains recognize cytomegalovirus antigens. In a later analysis, 16,951 TCR beta sequences were associated with specific HLA alleles at a false discovery rate of 0.05. Broadly in line with IMGT annotations, most TCR beta V segments showed up in productive rearrangements about 87% or about 30% of the time in an earlier analysis of around 600 of the donors. Because counts were too low, more than 15 rarely observed V segments, including chromosome 9 orphons, were left out of the earlier analysis of approximately 500 of the donors. A later analysis reported that several top co-occurrence clusters appeared linked to parvovirus B19, influenza, CMV and Epstein-Barr virus. A group of highly shared sequence variants was considered likely to be a technical artifact of the sequencing pipeline. In both the original and validation cohorts, the classifier was reported to diagnose cytomegalovirus status with high specificity and sensitivity.

In total, roughly 710 healthy bone marrow donors made up the cohort. At the time of sampling, every cohort member was nominally healthy, though immune exposures that went unrecorded were likely present. The donor tested CMV seropositive and was one of the 289 seropositive cohort members. A peripheral blood sample was provided by each donor, and peripheral blood mononuclear cells were used for TCR beta sequencing. The Qiagen DNeasy Blood Extraction Kit was used to extract genomic DNA from the blood cell samples. The library was obtained by the immunoSEQ multiplex PCR assay. For the multiplex PCR, a mixture combining 60 forward primers for TCR Vbeta segments and 13 reverse primers for TCR Jbeta segments was used. Amplification of the CDR3 region of rearranged TCR beta genes was performed with a multiplex PCR assay on genomic DNA. Amplified TCR beta libraries were sequenced as 87-base-pair reads on the Illumina HiSeq System. The original pipeline was this. A later analysis tallied approximately 87 million unique TCR beta chains across the 550 to 850 repertoires, and some 12 million of those chains were shared by two or more donors. To remove PCR and sequencing errors, raw reads were error-corrected and collapsed into unique sequences using a nearest-neighbor algorithm that merged closely related sequences. Alignment of CDR3 sequences to IMGT reference sequences was used to assign V, D and J gene segments. For a sequence to be retained, a match of at least six nucleotides to both a V gene segment and a J gene segment was required. A rearrangement counted as productive if the CDR3 had no stop codons and remained in frame with V and J, and every other rearrangement counted as non-productive. Following IMGT convention, CDR3 was defined as the stretch from the second conserved V-encoded cysteine to the conserved J-encoded phenylalanine. The earlier analysis of some 540 of the donors excluded any sequence lacking an unambiguous match to a single V gene segment. In an earlier analysis of some 590 of the donors, V segments were called functional above 56.7% productive rearrangements and were called segregating when the between-donor standard deviation exceeded 5%. A statistical classification framework was developed to diagnose cytomegalovirus status using the catalog of TCR beta chain sequences. A later analysis assigned V and J genes by comparing TCR nucleotide sequences with IMGT/GENE-DB human TR gene sequences. The TCRdist pipeline was used in a later analysis to assign CDR3 sequences and most-parsimonious VDJ recombination scenarios. A later analysis defined each TCR beta chain by its CDR3 amino acid sequence plus V-gene family, and excluded reads lacking a unique V-gene family. As a way to deal with suspected cross-contamination and a sequencing artifact, a later analysis dropped 500 to 700 nucleotide sequences that were highly shared and had low generation probability. In a later analysis, a clonal expansion index for each public chain was calculated from normalized within-repertoire ranks of inferred template counts. In a later analysis, generation probabilities were computed using a VDJ recombination model fitted to out-of-frame rearrangements, and the results were checked against IGoR. A later analysis scored TCR-TCR, TCR-HLA and TCR-CMV co-occurrence with hypergeometric tests, applying a repertoire-size bias correction to TCR pairs. To estimate false discovery rates, a later analysis permuted the HLA or CMV assignments 20 times. In a later analysis, co-occurring TCRs were grouped using DBSCAN, with TCRdist sequence similarity added in when clustering inside HLA-allele-positive subsets. Repertoires with fewer than 30,000 or more than 120,000 public chains, plus five repertoires with anomalous nucleotide sharing, were excluded from co-occurrence clustering. TCRdb holds this immuneACCESS table with in-frame rearrangements only. Some clones are missing; in checked studies, unresolved V genes explain under half, and the rest has no known cause. V and J calls and clone size are as listed in that table; D and trimming were resolved from the DNA. This sample holds approximately 190,000 clones; around 78% were observed only once. Jointly, the top ten make up about 14% of the sample.

Clipping removes 3 bases from V and 5 bases from J, with 17 as the unmatched junction base count. The CDR3 sequence holds 19 residues, the cysteine and phenylalanine included. Left in the record is the CDR3 DNA by itself, 57 bases read in frame from the first base. The germline V gene supplies CDR1 ENHRY and CDR2 SYGVKD. With regard to this clone: Its antigen specificity is not known. Within one base of it there is no much larger clone, and no base qualities were kept.

This clonotype was obtained from a woman aged 25 to 39 in good health and CMV-seropositive. Sequenced: PBMCs. The chain uses TRBV10-3 and TRBJ1-1; 11 nucleotides in the junction match TRBD1. The CDR3 protein sequence reads: CAISDPGPGDRGALTEAFF. The nucleotide sequence reads TGTGCCATCAGTGACCCTGGCCCAGGGGACAGGGGGGCCCTTACTGAAGCTTTCTTT.